Shown below are 15 T cell receptor beta chains from a single sample sequenced in a study of identical twins. TCRdb redid the calling of the 5' RACE reads with MiXCR, one entry per CDR3 protein. The top ten hold about 9% of the sample, which has around 220,000 distinct CDR3 sequences, about 14% seen once. The specimen was memory (CD45RO+) T cells sorted from blood. These receptors were obtained from a woman aged 18-29 years in good health.

J is TRBJ2-7 and V is TRBV6-2 or TRBV6-3, with 15 positions matching TRBD2. The length of the CDR3 is 15 residues. Trimming at V came to 2 bases and at J to 6 bases, leaving 2 bases not matched to a gene. Per the germline V gene, CDR1 is MNHEY and CDR2 is SVGEGT. CDR3 residues: CASSYPGLAGGEQYF. The CDR3 coding sequence is TGTGCCAGCAGTTACCCGGGACTAGCGGGAGGCGAGCAGTACTTC.

There are many counts of this clonotype. The chain combines TRBV25-1 with TRBJ2-1; the match to TRBD2 covers 12 bases. The CDR3 length is 13 residues. Germline-derived CDR1 and CDR2 are MGHDK and SYGVNS. V was pared by 7 bases and J by 10 bases, with 5 bases of the junction left unmatched. CDR3 in DNA: TGTGCCAGCACTAGCGGGGGGGCGGGAGAGCAGTTCTTC. This sequence encodes CASTSGGAGEQFF.

The chain carries TRBV5-1 and TRBJ2-5; perhaps TRBD2 as D (5 bases). The CDR3 covers 14 residues. V gave up 0 bases and J gave up 5 bases, with 11 bases separating them. Germline lookup yields CDR1 SGHRS and CDR2 YFSETQ. CDR3 sequence: CASSLAEVEETQYF. CDR3 in DNA: TGCGCCAGCAGCTTGGCGGAGGTTGAGGAGACCCAGTACTTC.

The rearrangement links TRBV5-1 to TRBJ1-5; TRBD1 is a possible D gene (5 bases). CDR1 and CDR2 from the germline V gene are SGHRS and YFSETQ. The CDR3 is 15 amino acids. V was shortened by 2 bases and J by 4 bases, with 13 bases between the two germline ends. The CDR3 sequence is CASSLGDTLNQPQHF. Written as DNA, the CDR3 is TGCGCCAGCAGCTTAGGGGATACGCTGAATCAGCCCCAGCATTTT.

The chain uses TRBV20-1 and TRBJ1-2, with TRBD1 matching over 9 bases. This CDR3 comprises 12 residues. CDR1 and CDR2 from the germline V gene are DFQATT and SNEGSKA (reference sequence). V was pared by 3 bases and J by 7 bases, with 3 bases of the junction left unmatched. The CDR3 here is CSASGTGSGYTF. CDR3 coding DNA: TGCAGTGCTAGTGGGACAGGGAGTGGCTACACCTTC.

The chain employs TRBV20-1 and TRBJ1-5, with TRBD1 matching 7 bases. The germline gives CDR1 DFQATT, CDR2 SNEGSKA (reference sequence). This CDR3 contains 15 residues. The junction had 7 bases not matched to a gene; V was cut back by 2 bases and J by 3 bases. CDR3 sequence (DNA): TGCAGTGCTAGATCGGGGGACAGAGACAATCAGCCCCAGCATTTT. Translated: CSARSGDRDNQPQHF.

The CDR3 sequence is CAISEGPGGPQPQHF. As DNA, the CDR3 is TGTGCCATCAGTGAGGGCCCAGGGGGCCCTCAGCCCCAGCATTTT. J is TRBJ1-5 and V is TRBV10-3, with 8 bases matching TRBD1. The CDR3 spans 15 residues. From germline, CDR1 is ENHRY and CDR2 SYGVKD. V shed 2 bases, J shed 6 bases, and the junction held 6 bases outside the gene matches.

This clonotype was recorded a few times. The CDR3 sequence is CASSSKRTSGQETQYF. In DNA form, the CDR3 reads TGTGCCAGCAGTTCAAAAAGGACTAGCGGACAAGAGACCCAGTACTTC. The chain joins TRBV27 to TRBJ2-5; 10 nucleotides line up with TRBD2. The V gene end was trimmed by 4 bases and the J gene end by 2 bases; junction bases not matched to a gene: 7. The CDR3 runs 16 residues. The germline gives CDR1 MNHEY, CDR2 SMNVEV (reference sequence).

This clonotype was seen only once. This chain connects TRBV28 to TRBJ2-7, with 8 bases aligning to TRBD2. Trimming removed 5 bases from V and 3 bases from J; junction bases left unmatched: 15. Per the germline V gene, CDR1 is MDHEN and CDR2 is SYDVKM. The CDR3 totals 17 residues. CDR3 DNA: TGTGCCAGCAGTCCACGCGACGGGGGGGGCTCCCTCTACGAGCAGTACTTC. It encodes CASSPRDGGGSLYEQYF.

This clonotype showed up many times. This chain uses TRBV7-2 with TRBJ2-7; D could derive from TRBD1 or TRBD2 (5 bases each). Germline V lookup: CDR1 SGHTA, CDR2 FQGNSA. The CDR3 is made up of 13 amino acids. V shed 3 bases and J shed 3 bases, with 9 bases lying between them. The DNA of the CDR3 is TGTGCCAGCAGCTTTGGGGCGGGCTACGAGCAGTACTTC. This gives the protein CASSFGAGYEQYF.

This clonotype was seen repeatedly, ten times or more. J is TRBJ1-5 and V is TRBV12-3 or TRBV12-4; TRBD1 is a possible D gene (6 bases). Trimming stripped 5 bases from V and 4 bases from J, with 12 bases between. The length of the CDR3 is 14 residues. The chain's CDR3 is CASSIGTLNQPQHF. CDR3 sequence (DNA): TGTGCCAGCAGTATCGGGACACTGAATCAGCCCCAGCATTTT.

This rearrangement joins TRBV29-1 to TRBJ2-1; D is ambiguous. This CDR3 contains 11 residues. The germline V and J ends were trimmed by 3 bases and 9 bases, with 9 bases remaining between them. Looked up from germline, CDR1 is SQVTM and CDR2 is ANQGSEA. The CDR3 nucleotides are TGCAGCGTTGATCCCCAGGTTGAGCAGTTCTTC. Translating it yields CSVDPQVEQFF.

The chain recombines TRBV7-3 with TRBJ2-3; D uncertain. CDR1 is SGHTA, CDR2 FQGTGA, per germline. This CDR3 region has 13 residues. V was pared by 6 bases and J by 5 bases, with 12 bases between. The CDR3 sequence: CASSYNLGDTQYF. The CDR3 nucleotides are TGTGCCAGCAGTTATAACCTGGGAGATACGCAGTATTTT.

The J gene is TRBJ2-1, the V gene TRBV4-1; D unclear. The ends were cut back, 0 bases at V and 7 bases at J, with 10 bases in the middle. This CDR3 has 14 amino acids. The germline V gene has CDR1 MGHRA and CDR2 YSYEKL. CDR3 nucleotide sequence: TGCGCCAGCAGCCAAGATGTGAGCTGGAATGAGCAGTTCTTC. Translated, it gives CASSQDVSWNEQFF.

The rearrangement joins TRBV7-9 to TRBJ1-2, with D uncertain. CDR3 size: 14 residues. Germline CDR1 SEHNR, CDR2 FQNEAQ (reference sequence). V dropped 1 base and J dropped 8 bases, with 14 bases sitting between them. The CDR3 loop is CASSLEGFTGGYTF. CDR3 coding DNA: TGTGCCAGCAGCTTAGAAGGATTCACCGGGGGCTACACCTTC. Full variable domain (remainder filled in from reference TRBV7-9 and TRBJ1-2): DTGVSQNPRHKITKRGQNVTFRCDPISEHNRLYWYRQTLGQGPEFLTYFQNEAQLEKSRLLSDRFSAERPKGSFSTLEIQRTEQGDSAMYLCASSLEGFTGGYTFGSGTRLTVV.